Listed below are T cell receptor beta chains from one sample, sequenced in a study of vaccination and CD4 T cells after COVID-19. These receptors' targets are unknown. TCRdb re-called the PCR reads through MiXCR, storing one row per CDR3 protein. This sample carries more than 12,000 distinct CDR3 sequences, 40% to 65% of them seen once, and the ten largest clones take around 4.2%. Sequenced material: CD4+ T cells from blood, cultured in vitro, taken before SARS-CoV-2 vaccination. Source of these receptors: a human donor who had recovered from COVID-19. Each CDR3 is given with its conserved first and last residue. The order of the fields is V gene, clone size, J gene, D gene, CDR3 protein, CDR3 DNA. D genes are given only for firm matches. Clone size is stated in some rows and not others, as once, few, many or a class when expanded.

V: TRBV20-1; size: NA; J: TRBJ2-3; D: NA; CDR3: CSAIAQRKSTDTQYF; DNA: TGCAGTGCTATAGCACAGCGTAAGAGCACAGATACGCAGTATTTT
V: TRBV7-3; size: few; J: TRBJ1-3; D: TRBD1; CDR3: CASSQQGRSGNTIYF; DNA: TGTGCCAGCAGCCAACAGGGGAGGTCTGGAAACACCATATATTTT
V: TRBV21-1; size: NA; J: TRBJ1-3; D: NA; CDR3: CASSPIIGGSGNTIYF; DNA: TGTGCCAGCAGCCCGATAATAGGGGGCTCTGGAAACACCATATATTTT
V: TRBV20-1; size: NA; J: TRBJ1-5; D: NA; CDR3: CSAKGNSNQPQHF; DNA: TGCAGTGCTAAAGGGAATAGCAATCAGCCCCAGCATTTT
V: TRBV7-3; size: NA; J: TRBJ2-3; D: TRBD2; CDR3: CASSLTASGGTDTQYF; DNA: TGTGCCAGCAGCTTAACAGCTAGCGGGGGCACAGATACGCAGTATTTT
V: TRBV6-2/TRBV6-3; size: few; J: TRBJ2-7; D: NA; CDR3: CASSYSTGIGGNEQYF; DNA: TGTGCCAGCAGTTACTCGACCGGGATAGGAGGTAACGAGCAGTACTTC
V: TRBV4-1; size: NA; J: TRBJ2-7; D: NA; CDR3: CASSRTGTELDEQYF; DNA: TGCGCCAGCAGCCGAACCGGGACGGAGTTAGACGAGCAGTACTTC
V: TRBV6-1; size: few; J: TRBJ1-6; D: NA; CDR3: CASTTKQGSNSPLHF; DNA: TGTGCCAGCACTACGAAACAGGGATCAAATTCACCCCTCCACTTT
V: TRBV28; size: NA; J: TRBJ2-3; D: NA; CDR3: CASSSGVDTQYF; DNA: TGTGCCAGCAGTTCCGGCGTTGATACGCAGTATTTT
V: TRBV28; size: NA; J: TRBJ1-1; D: NA; CDR3: CASSFTANTEAFF; DNA: TGTGCCAGCAGTTTCACGGCGAACACTGAAGCTTTCTTT
V: TRBV7-6; size: few; J: TRBJ2-2; D: NA; CDR3: CASSLLKGSGTGELFF; DNA: TGTGCCAGCAGCTTACTTAAGGGATCAGGCACCGGGGAGCTGTTTTTT
V: TRBV6-1; size: NA; J: TRBJ2-5; D: TRBD2; CDR3: CASEGTSRRGVETQYF; DNA: TGTGCCAGCGAAGGGACTAGCCGCCGGGGCGTAGAGACCCAGTACTTC
V: TRBV6-2/TRBV6-3; size: NA; J: TRBJ1-5; D: NA; CDR3: CASSPSTNPNSHNQPQHF; DNA: TGTGCCAGCAGTCCCTCTACGAACCCAAACAGCCATAATCAGCCCCAGCATTTT
V: TRBV7-3; size: NA; J: TRBJ1-1; D: NA; CDR3: CASSFSGNTEAFF; DNA: TGTGCCAGCAGCTTTTCCGGAAACACTGAAGCTTTCTTT
V: TRBV6-2/TRBV6-3; size: NA; J: TRBJ2-4; D: TRBD2; CDR3: CASSYSAGGGKNIQYF; DNA: TGTGCCAGCAGTTACTCGGCGGGGGGAGGAAAAAACATTCAGTACTTC
V: TRBV7-9; size: few; J: TRBJ1-5; D: NA; CDR3: CASSSKLGQPQHF; DNA: TGTGCCAGCAGCTCCAAACTTGGGCAGCCCCAGCATTTT
V: TRBV21-1; size: NA; J: TRBJ1-3; D: NA; CDR3: CASSKDGTSGNTIYF; DNA: TGTGCCAGCAGCAAAGATGGGACTTCTGGAAACACCATATATTTT
V: TRBV19; size: NA; J: TRBJ1-2; D: NA; CDR3: CASTQGGNFYGYTF; DNA: TGTGCCAGTACCCAAGGTGGCAATTTCTATGGCTACACCTTC
V: TRBV6-5; size: NA; J: TRBJ1-5; D: NA; CDR3: CASSSGKSNQPQHF; DNA: TGTGCCAGCAGTTCGGGCAAGAGCAATCAGCCCCAGCATTTT
V: TRBV19; size: NA; J: TRBJ2-3; D: NA; CDR3: CASSIGLEVDTQYF; DNA: TGTGCCAGTAGTATTGGGCTAGAAGTAGATACGCAGTATTTT
V: TRBV11-3; size: NA; J: TRBJ2-1; D: NA; CDR3: CASSLESIGRGRGGEQFF; DNA: TGTGCCAGCAGCTTAGAGTCGATCGGACGCGGGAGAGGGGGTGAGCAGTTCTTC
V: TRBV6-5; size: NA; J: TRBJ1-6; D: NA; CDR3: CASSSGGDGYNSPLHF; DNA: TGTGCCAGCAGTTCCGGCGGGGATGGCTATAATTCACCCCTCCACTTT